A selection of T cell receptor beta chains follows, all from one sample in a study of control samples from healthy donors and cancer patients. Sequenced by immunoSEQ multiplex PCR; TCRdb stores in-frame clones only, minus some. The sample has around 250,000 clones; roughly 82% are singletons. Sequencing was performed on PBMCs. These receptors were collected from a woman in her fifties or sixties with lung cancer. The CDR3 runs from the conserved cysteine through the conserved F or W. Fields, in order: J gene, clone size, V gene, D gene, CDR3 protein, CDR3 DNA. D genes are given only for firm matches. Part of the rows lack a size; the others show once, few, many or a class for expanded clones.

TRBJ1-1 . TRBV19 . CASSITGPTEAFF TGTGCCAGTAGTATTACAGGGCCCACTGAAGCTTTCTTT
TRBJ2-2 . TRBV7-2 . CASSLEPLPWNTGELFF TGTGCCAGCAGCTTAGAACCACTACCCTGGAACACCGGGGAGCTGTTTTTT
TRBJ2-3 once TRBV24-1 . CATRGEPGNYYTDTQYF TGTGCCACCAGGGGGGAACCAGGGAATTATTACACAGATACGCAGTATTTT
TRBJ2-7 . TRBV27 . CAVNPLPIDSPYEQYF TGTGCCGTAAATCCTCTTCCAATCGACAGTCCCTACGAGCAGTACTTC
TRBJ1-1 . TRBV5-4 . CASTMGGGLGAFF TGTGCCAGCACCATGGGGGGGGGACTCGGAGCTTTCTTT
TRBJ1-2 . TRBV27 TRBD1 CASSPGQGIVYGYTF TGTGCCAGCAGCCCAGGACAGGGAATAGTATATGGCTACACCTTC
TRBJ2-1 . TRBV5-1 . CASSQGPRGANEQFF TGCGCCAGCAGCCAGGGACCCAGGGGGGCCAATGAGCAGTTCTTC
TRBJ2-1 . TRBV5-1 TRBD2 CASSLAVAGGEQFF TGCGCCAGCAGCTTGGCGGTAGCGGGAGGAGAGCAGTTCTTC
TRBJ2-1 . TRBV6-4 TRBD1 CASSPEQGNEQFF TGTGCCAGCAGCCCAGAACAGGGGAATGAGCAGTTCTTC
TRBJ2-5 . TRBV5-1 TRBD2 CASSIPRGVQETQYF TGCGCCAGCAGTATCCCCCGGGGGGTCCAAGAGACCCAGTACTTC
TRBJ2-5 . TRBV6-5 . CASSIETQYF TGTGCCAGCAGTATAGAGACCCAGTACTTC
TRBJ1-5 once TRBV6-5 . CASTPRASNQPQHF TGTGCCAGCACCCCGAGGGCTAGCAATCAGCCCCAGCATTTT
TRBJ1-6 . TRBV30 . CAWSVGGVGSPLHF TGTGCCTGGAGTGTAGGCGGGGTAGGCTCACCCCTCCACTTT
TRBJ2-1 . TRBV4-1 TRBD2 CASSQPLLAGGFNEQFF TGCGCCAGCAGCCAACCGTTATTAGCGGGGGGGTTTAATGAGCAGTTCTTC
TRBJ2-2 . TRBV9 TRBD2 CASSARLAGGAGELFF TGTGCCAGCAGCGCAAGACTAGCGGGAGGCGCCGGGGAGCTGTTTTTT
TRBJ2-1 . TRBV28 TRBD2 CASSFPGTSGRADNEQFF TGTGCCAGCAGTTTTCCCGGGACTAGCGGGAGGGCCGACAATGAGCAGTTCTTC
TRBJ2-3 many TRBV10-3 TRBD2 CAISYSSGGTDTQYF TGTGCCATCAGTTACTCTAGCGGGGGCACAGATACGCAGTATTTT
TRBJ2-1 . TRBV5-1 . CASSLSPTNEQFF TGCGCCAGCAGCTTGAGCCCCACGAATGAGCAGTTCTTC
TRBJ2-5 . TRBV9 . CASSQDRGSETQYF TGTGCCAGCAGCCAAGACAGAGGGTCAGAGACCCAGTACTTC
TRBJ2-7 . TRBV11-2 . CASTLSDTGPYEQYF TGTGCCAGCACCCTCTCGGATACGGGGCCCTACGAGCAGTACTTC
TRBJ1-3 . TRBV10-3 . CAIRGTSGNTIYF TGTGCCATCCGGGGGACATCTGGAAACACCATATATTTT
TRBJ1-5 . TRBV19 . CASTFDRENQPQHF TGTGCCAGTACCTTTGACAGAGAAAATCAGCCCCAGCATTTT
TRBJ1-4 . TRBV6-5 . CASSYQSDVSHEKLFF TGTGCCAGCAGTTACCAATCGGACGTCTCCCATGAAAAACTGTTTTTT
TRBJ2-2 . TRBV18 . CASSPPRGTNTGELFF TGTGCCAGCTCACCACCGCGGGGAACGAACACCGGGGAGCTGTTTTTT
TRBJ1-2 . TRBV19 TRBD1 CASSFQGGYGYTF TGTGCCAGTAGTTTCCAGGGGGGCTATGGCTACACCTTC
TRBJ1-4 . TRBV11-2 . CASSRGQGLEEKLFF TGTGCCAGCAGCCGGGGACAAGGATTAGAAGAAAAACTGTTTTTT